These T cell receptor beta chains were read from a single sample in a study of response to subunit inactivated influenza vaccine. TCRdb analysed the RT-PCR reads with MiXCR anew, one entry per CDR3 protein. The sample contains 550,000 to 650,000 distinct CDR3 sequences, approximately 12% of which appear only once. Source: PBMCs from blood, taken on the day of vaccination. The receptors shown here come from a man between 45 and 60 years old who received an inactivated influenza vaccine. Both conserved end residues are part of each CDR3. The order of the fields is J gene, V gene, clone size, D gene, CDR3 DNA, CDR3 protein. A D gene is named only where the DNA matches it firmly. Size tells how often a clone was seen (once, few, many) or the class of an expanded clone, and some rows leave it out.

TRBJ2-3,TRBV7-9,.,.,TGTGCCAGCAGCTTAGGTCTGGCGCAGTATTTT,CASSLGLAQYF
TRBJ2-1,TRBV7-2,.,.,TGTGCCAGCAGCTTAGCGGGGGTCCCCGCGGGTGAGCAGTTCTTC,CASSLAGVPAGEQFF
TRBJ1-1,TRBV5-1,.,TRBD1,TGCGCCAGCAGCTTGGGACAGGGCGCTGAAGCTTTCTTT,CASSLGQGAEAFF
TRBJ2-3,TRBV5-1,many,.,TGCGCCAGCAGCTCCGACAGCCACACAGATACGCAGTATTTT,CASSSDSHTDTQYF
TRBJ2-7,TRBV7-2,.,TRBD2,TGTGCCAGCAGCTCGGGGGAGGGGCTCGAGCAGTACTTC,CASSSGEGLEQYF
TRBJ1-2,TRBV12-3/TRBV12-4,few,.,TGTGCCAGCAGCAAACACCAAGGACCTGGGAACTATGGCTACACCTTC,CASSKHQGPGNYGYTF
TRBJ2-2,TRBV7-6,few,.,TGTGCCAGCAGCTTAGCACCCGGGACCTACACCGGGGAGCTGTTTTTT,CASSLAPGTYTGELFF
TRBJ2-2,TRBV2,.,TRBD2,TGTGCCAGCAGTGATGAGCCCCAGAGCCCCGGGAGCGGGAGGGCCCCCTCGAACACCGGGGAGCTGTTTTTT,CASSDEPQSPGSGRAPSNTGELFF
TRBJ1-5,TRBV20-1,.,TRBD1,TGCAGTGCTACCCCAGGGGGGAATCAGCCCCAGCATTTT,CSATPGGNQPQHF
TRBJ1-1,TRBV2,.,.,TGTGCCAGCAGTGATTCTTGGCAGGGAATCGAAGCTTTCTTT,CASSDSWQGIEAFF
TRBJ1-5,TRBV15,.,.,TGTGCCACCAGCAGAGCCCCCAGACGTGGACAGAAAAATCAGCCCCAGCATTTT,CATSRAPRRGQKNQPQHF
TRBJ1-1,TRBV14,.,TRBD1,TGTGCCAGCAGGCCGACAGGGGCGTGGACTGAAGCTTTCTTT,CASRPTGAWTEAFF
TRBJ2-4,TRBV6-2/TRBV6-3,.,.,TGTGCCAGCAGTACAGGCGTACTAGCCAAAAACATTCAGTACTTC,CASSTGVLAKNIQYF
TRBJ2-3,TRBV12-3/TRBV12-4,.,TRBD1,TGTGCCAGCAGTTGGGAGGGACAGGGGTTGGCAGATACGCAGTATTTT,CASSWEGQGLADTQYF
TRBJ2-6,TRBV10-3,.,.,TGTGCCATCAATTCAGGAGATTCTTCTGGGGCCAACGTCCTGACTTTC,CAINSGDSSGANVLTF
TRBJ2-1,TRBV29-1,.,TRBD1,TGCAGCGTTGAAGTCCCCAACTACAGGGGCATTGAGCAGTTCTTC,CSVEVPNYRGIEQFF
TRBJ1-1,TRBV12-3/TRBV12-4,.,TRBD1,TGTGCCAGCAGTCGGGGACAGGGATCGAACACTGAAGCTTTCTTT,CASSRGQGSNTEAFF
TRBJ1-2,TRBV5-1,many,.,TGCGCCAGCAGCTGGGACCGCGACTATGGCTACACCTTC,CASSWDRDYGYTF
TRBJ1-5,TRBV5-1,few,TRBD1,TGCGCCAGCAGCGCCGGACAGGCGGGGCAGCCCCAGCATTTT,CASSAGQAGQPQHF
TRBJ2-1,TRBV15,many,.,TGTGCCACCAGCAGAGAGGGTTATGAGCAGTTCTTC,CATSREGYEQFF
TRBJ2-5,TRBV20-1,.,.,TGCAGTGCTAGAAAACAAAACATACGCCAAGAGACCCAGTACTTC,CSARKQNIRQETQYF
TRBJ2-1,TRBV5-1,.,TRBD2,TGCGCCAGCAGCAAGAGGACTAGCGGGGGCTACAATGAGCAGTTCTTC,CASSKRTSGGYNEQFF